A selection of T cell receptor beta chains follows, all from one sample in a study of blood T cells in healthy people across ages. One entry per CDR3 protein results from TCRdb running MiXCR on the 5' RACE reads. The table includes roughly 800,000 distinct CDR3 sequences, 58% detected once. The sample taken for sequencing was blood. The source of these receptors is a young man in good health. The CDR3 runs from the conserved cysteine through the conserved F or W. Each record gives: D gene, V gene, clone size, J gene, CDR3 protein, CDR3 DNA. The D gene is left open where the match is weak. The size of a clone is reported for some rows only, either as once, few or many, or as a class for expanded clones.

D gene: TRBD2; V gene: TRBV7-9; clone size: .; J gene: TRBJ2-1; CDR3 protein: CASSGPAGGTTNNERFF; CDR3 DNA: TGTGCCAGCAGCGGCCCTGCGGGTGGGACTACCAACAATGAGCGGTTCTTC
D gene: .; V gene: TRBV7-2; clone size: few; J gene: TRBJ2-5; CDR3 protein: CASSLGGASQETQYF; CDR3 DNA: TGTGCCAGCAGCTTGGGCGGAGCGTCCCAAGAGACCCAGTACTTC
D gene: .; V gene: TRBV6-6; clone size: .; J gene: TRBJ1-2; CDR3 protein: CASSGRGEISYGYTF; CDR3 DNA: TGTGCCAGCAGTGGCCGGGGCGAAATTTCTTATGGCTACACCTTC
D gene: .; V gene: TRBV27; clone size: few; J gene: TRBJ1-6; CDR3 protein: CASSLSDNSPLHF; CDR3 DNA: TGTGCCAGCAGTTTATCGGATAATTCACCCCTCCACTTT
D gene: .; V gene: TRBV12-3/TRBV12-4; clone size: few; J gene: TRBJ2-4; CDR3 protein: CASSPSAVQNIQYF; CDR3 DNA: TGTGCCAGCAGTCCCTCGGCGGTACAAAACATTCAGTACTTC
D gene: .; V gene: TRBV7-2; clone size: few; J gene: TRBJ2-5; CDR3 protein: CASSPSRGQETQYF; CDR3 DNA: TGTGCCAGCAGCCCTTCCCGGGGACAAGAGACCCAGTACTTC
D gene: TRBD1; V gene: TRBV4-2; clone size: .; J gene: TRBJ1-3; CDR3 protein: CASSQDLARGTGNTIYF; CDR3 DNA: TGTGCCAGCAGCCAAGATCTAGCCAGGGGGACTGGAAACACCATATATTTT
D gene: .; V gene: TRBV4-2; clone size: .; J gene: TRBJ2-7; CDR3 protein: CASSQGRDNEQYF; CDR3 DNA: TGTGCCAGCAGCCAAGGAAGGGACAATGAGCAGTACTTC
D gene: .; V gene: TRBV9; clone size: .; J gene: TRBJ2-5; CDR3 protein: CASSMAVQETQYF; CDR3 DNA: TGTGCCAGCTCTATGGCAGTACAAGAGACCCAGTACTTC
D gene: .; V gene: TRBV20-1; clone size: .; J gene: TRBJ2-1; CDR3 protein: CSARVFLGVGNEQFF; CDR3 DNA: TGCAGTGCTAGAGTGTTTTTAGGAGTCGGAAATGAGCAGTTCTTC
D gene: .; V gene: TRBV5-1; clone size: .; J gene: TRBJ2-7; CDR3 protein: CASSPMENIYEQYF; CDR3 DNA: TGCGCCAGCAGCCCCATGGAGAATATCTACGAGCAGTACTTC
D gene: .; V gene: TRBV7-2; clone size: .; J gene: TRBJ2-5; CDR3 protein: CASSLVVLGETQYF; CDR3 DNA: TGTGCCAGCAGCTTGGTGGTCCTTGGGGAGACCCAGTACTTC
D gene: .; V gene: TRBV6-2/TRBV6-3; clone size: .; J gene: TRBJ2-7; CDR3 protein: CASSYMAGQGRSFF; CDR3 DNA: TGTGCCAGCAGTTACATGGCCGGGCAGGGGAGATCGTTCTTC
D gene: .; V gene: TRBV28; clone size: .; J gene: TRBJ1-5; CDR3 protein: CASSQESSNQPQHF; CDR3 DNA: TGTGCCAGCAGTCAGGAGAGTAGCAATCAGCCCCAGCATTTT
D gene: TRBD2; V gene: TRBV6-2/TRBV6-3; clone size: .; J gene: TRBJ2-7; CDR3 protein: CASSPRLAGATEQYF; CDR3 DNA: TGTGCCAGCAGTCCCAGACTAGCGGGAGCGACTGAGCAGTACTTC
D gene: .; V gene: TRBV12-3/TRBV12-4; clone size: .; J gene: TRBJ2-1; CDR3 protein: CASSQGLGIEQFF; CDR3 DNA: TGTGCCAGCAGCCAGGGACTTGGTATAGAGCAGTTCTTC
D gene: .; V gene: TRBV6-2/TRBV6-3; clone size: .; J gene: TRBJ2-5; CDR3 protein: CASSYGQTPWETQYF; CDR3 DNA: TGTGCCAGCAGTTACGGACAGACACCTTGGGAGACCCAGTACTTC
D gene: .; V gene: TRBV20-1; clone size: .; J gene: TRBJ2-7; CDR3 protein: CSATGESYEQYF; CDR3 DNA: TGCAGTGCTACGGGCGAGTCCTACGAGCAGTACTTC
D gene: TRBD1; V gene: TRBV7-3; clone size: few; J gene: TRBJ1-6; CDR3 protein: CASSLQGTDSPLHF; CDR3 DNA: TGTGCCAGCAGCCTACAGGGGACGGATTCACCCCTCCACTTT
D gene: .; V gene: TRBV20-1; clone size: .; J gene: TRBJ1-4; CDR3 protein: CSARDPAGTNEKLFF; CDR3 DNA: TGCAGTGCTAGAGATCCGGCGGGGACTAATGAAAAACTGTTTTTT
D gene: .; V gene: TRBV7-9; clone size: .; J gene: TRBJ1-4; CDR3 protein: CASSLALAENEKLFF; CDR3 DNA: TGTGCCAGCAGCTTAGCGTTGGCAGAAAATGAAAAACTGTTTTTT
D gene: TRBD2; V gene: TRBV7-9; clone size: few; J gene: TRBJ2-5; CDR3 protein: CASSSIGRGAQQETQYF; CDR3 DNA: TGTGCCAGCAGCTCAATCGGGAGGGGGGCCCAACAAGAGACCCAGTACTTC
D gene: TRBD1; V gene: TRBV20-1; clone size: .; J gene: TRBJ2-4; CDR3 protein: CSAGTGNIQYF; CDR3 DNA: TGCAGTGCGGGGACAGGAAACATTCAGTACTTC
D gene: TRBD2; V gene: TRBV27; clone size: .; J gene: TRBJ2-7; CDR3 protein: CASSSMAGAYEQYF; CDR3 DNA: TGTGCCAGCAGTTCCATGGCGGGGGCCTACGAGCAGTACTTC
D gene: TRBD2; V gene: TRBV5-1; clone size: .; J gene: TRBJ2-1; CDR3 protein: CASSLSGRSEVNEQFF; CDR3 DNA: TGCGCCAGCAGCTTGAGCGGGAGGTCCGAGGTCAATGAGCAGTTCTTC
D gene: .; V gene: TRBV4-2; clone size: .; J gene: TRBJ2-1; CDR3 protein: CASSPVDHPPFF; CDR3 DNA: TGTGCCAGCAGCCCGGTCGACCATCCGCCGTTCTTC
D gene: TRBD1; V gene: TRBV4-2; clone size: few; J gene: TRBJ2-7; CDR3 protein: CASSPGPGTGNEQYF; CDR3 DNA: TGTGCCAGCAGCCCCGGACCCGGGACAGGGAACGAGCAGTACTTC
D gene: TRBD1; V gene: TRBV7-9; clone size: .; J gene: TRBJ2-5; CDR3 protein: CASNFDRVQETQYF; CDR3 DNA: TGTGCCAGCAACTTCGACAGGGTCCAAGAGACCCAGTACTTC
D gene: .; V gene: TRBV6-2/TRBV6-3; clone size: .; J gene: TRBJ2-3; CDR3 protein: CASTKAFTDTQYF; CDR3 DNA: TGTGCCAGCACCAAGGCTTTCACAGATACGCAGTATTTT
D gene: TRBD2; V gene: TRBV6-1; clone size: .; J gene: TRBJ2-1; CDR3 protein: CASRGVLAGGLDEQFF; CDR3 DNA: TGTGCCAGCAGGGGGGTGTTAGCGGGAGGGCTGGATGAGCAGTTCTTC
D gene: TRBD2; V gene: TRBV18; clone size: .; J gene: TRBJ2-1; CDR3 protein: CASSPPGTSGGYEQFF; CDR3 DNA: TGTGCCAGCTCACCACCCGGGACTAGCGGGGGCTATGAGCAGTTCTTC
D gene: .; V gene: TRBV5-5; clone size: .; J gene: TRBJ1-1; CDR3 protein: CASSRTTDRANTEAFF; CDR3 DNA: TGTGCCAGCAGCCGGACCACGGACCGGGCTAACACTGAAGCTTTCTTT
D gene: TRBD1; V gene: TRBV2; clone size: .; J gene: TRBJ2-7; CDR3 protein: CASSEDRSSYEQYF; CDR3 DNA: TGTGCCAGCAGTGAGGACAGGAGCTCCTACGAGCAGTACTTC
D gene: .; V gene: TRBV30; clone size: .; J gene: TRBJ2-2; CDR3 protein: CAWRIWSGELFF; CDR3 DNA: TGTGCCTGGAGGATATGGAGCGGGGAGCTGTTTTTT
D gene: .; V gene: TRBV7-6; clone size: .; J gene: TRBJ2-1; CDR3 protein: CASSSTVSSYNEQFF; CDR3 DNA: TGTGCCAGCAGCTCCACCGTGAGCTCCTACAATGAGCAGTTCTTC
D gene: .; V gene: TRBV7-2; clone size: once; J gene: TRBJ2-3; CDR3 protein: CASSFLGSSGDTQYF; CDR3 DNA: TGTGCCAGCAGCTTTCTGGGGTCTTCTGGCGATACGCAGTATTTT
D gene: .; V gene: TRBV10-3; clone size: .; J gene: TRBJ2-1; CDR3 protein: CAIMGPHEQFF; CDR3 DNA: TGTGCCATCATGGGTCCCCATGAGCAGTTCTTC
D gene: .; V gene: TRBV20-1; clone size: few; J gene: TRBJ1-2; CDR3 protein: CSPRTELYGYTF; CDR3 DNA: TGCAGTCCCAGGACGGAACTCTATGGCTACACCTTC
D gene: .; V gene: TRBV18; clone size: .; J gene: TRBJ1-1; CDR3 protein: CASSPMTLRAEAFF; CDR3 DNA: TGTGCCAGCTCACCTATGACTCTCCGCGCTGAAGCTTTCTTT
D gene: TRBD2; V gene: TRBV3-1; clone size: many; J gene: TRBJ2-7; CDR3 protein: CASSLERTSGARVSYEQYF; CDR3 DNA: TGTGCCAGCAGCCTAGAAAGGACTAGCGGGGCTCGAGTCTCCTACGAGCAGTACTTC
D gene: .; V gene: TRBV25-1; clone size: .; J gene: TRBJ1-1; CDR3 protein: CASSEVGGFGKAFF; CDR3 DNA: TGTGCCAGCAGTGAAGTCGGAGGGTTTGGTAAAGCTTTCTTT
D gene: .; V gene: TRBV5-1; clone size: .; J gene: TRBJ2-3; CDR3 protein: CASSPQGTDTQYF; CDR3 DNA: TGCGCCAGCAGCCCCCAGGGCACAGATACGCAGTATTTT
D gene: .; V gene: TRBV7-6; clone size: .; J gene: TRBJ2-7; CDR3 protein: CASSGRITAPLYEQYF; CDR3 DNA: TGTGCCAGCAGCGGAAGAATAACAGCACCCCTCTACGAGCAGTACTTC
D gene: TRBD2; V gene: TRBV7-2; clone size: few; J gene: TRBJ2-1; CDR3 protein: CASSPRTSGSINEQFF; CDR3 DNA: TGTGCCAGCAGCCCCCGGACTAGCGGGAGTATCAATGAGCAGTTCTTC
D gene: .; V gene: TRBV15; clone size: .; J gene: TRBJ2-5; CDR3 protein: CATSRTPYQETQYF; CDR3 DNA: TGTGCCACCAGCAGGACACCGTACCAAGAGACCCAGTACTTC
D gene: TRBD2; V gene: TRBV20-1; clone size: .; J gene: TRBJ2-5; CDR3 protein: CSAGAGDQETQYF; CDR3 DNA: TGCAGTGCTGGAGCGGGAGACCAAGAGACCCAGTACTTC
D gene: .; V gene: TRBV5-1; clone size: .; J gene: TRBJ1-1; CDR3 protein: CASSWDFLNTEAFF; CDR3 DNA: TGCGCCAGCAGTTGGGACTTTCTGAACACTGAAGCTTTCTTT
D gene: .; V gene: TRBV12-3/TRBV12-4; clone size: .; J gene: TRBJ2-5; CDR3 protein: CASSLIRGEFETQYF; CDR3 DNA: TGTGCCAGCAGTTTAATTCGCGGGGAATTTGAGACCCAGTACTTC
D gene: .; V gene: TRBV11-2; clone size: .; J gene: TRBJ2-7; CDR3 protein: CASSGTGGNYEQYF; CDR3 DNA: TGTGCCAGCAGCGGAACCGGGGGTAACTACGAGCAGTACTTC
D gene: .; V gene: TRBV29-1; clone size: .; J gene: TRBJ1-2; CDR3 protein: CSVDKTGGDGYTF; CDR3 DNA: TGCAGCGTTGATAAGACAGGAGGGGATGGCTACACCTTC
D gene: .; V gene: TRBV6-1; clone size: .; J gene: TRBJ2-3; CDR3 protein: CASGPGLGIRDTQYF; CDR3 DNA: TGTGCCAGCGGACCGGGGCTCGGGATCCGAGATACGCAGTATTTT
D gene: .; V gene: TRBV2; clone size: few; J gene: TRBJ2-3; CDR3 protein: CASSDETRDTQYF; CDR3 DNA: TGTGCCAGCAGTGACGAGACAAGGGATACGCAGTATTTT
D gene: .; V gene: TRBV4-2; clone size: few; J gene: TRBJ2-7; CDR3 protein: CASSPRLDPSYEQYF; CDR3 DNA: TGTGCCAGCAGCCCTCGACTTGACCCTTCCTACGAGCAGTACTTC